These 17 T cell receptor beta chains originate from one sample sequenced in a study of blood T cell repertoires in COVID-19. The protocol was immunoSEQ multiplex PCR, while the TCRdb copy is restricted to in-frame clones and leaves out a portion. The table includes more than 80,000 clones, less than 80% detected once. The specimen sequenced was peripheral blood. The receptors shown here come from a man of 80 years or more with COVID-19, enrolled during active disease.

V usage is TRBV27 and J usage is TRBJ1-1; tentatively, D is TRBD1 (5 bases). Trimming pared 3 bases from V and 0 bases from J, leaving 14 bases between. CDR3 size: 16 residues. Germline V gene sequence: CDR1 MNHEY, CDR2 SMNVEV (reference sequence). The CDR3 region is CASSFTDGGMNTEAFF. The CDR3 DNA sequence: TGTGCCAGCAGTTTTACTGACGGGGGGATGAACACTGAAGCTTTCTTT.

CDR3 DNA: TGTGCCAGCAGCCCACCACAGGGGGCGAGCACTGAAGCTTTCTTT. Translated: CASSPPQGASTEAFF. The gene calls are TRBV5-4 and TRBJ1-1; 9 bases agree with TRBD1. The trim removed 4 bases at V and 4 bases at J, leaving 8 bases unmatched. Germline CDR1 SGHNT, CDR2 YYREEE (reference sequence). This CDR3 region has 15 residues.

The V and J genes are TRBV6-5 and TRBJ1-3; D unresolved. CDR3 length: 13 residues. CDR1 is MNHEY, CDR2 SVGAGI, per germline. Trimming took off 8 bases at V and 0 bases at J, with 8 bases between the two ends. CDR3 nucleotides: TGTGCCAGCTGGCGAGGCTCTGGAAACACCATATATTTT. This encodes CASWRGSGNTIYF.

The chain has TRBV6-6 and TRBJ2-2; 11 nucleotides agree with TRBD1. CDR1 MNHNY and CDR2 SVGAGI come from the germline V gene (reference sequence). The length of the CDR3 is 15 residues. The junction had 3 bases not matched to a gene; V was cut back by 6 bases and J by 3 bases. CDR3 region: CASSWGQGDTGELFF. CDR3 sequence (DNA): TGTGCCAGCAGCTGGGGACAGGGGGACACCGGGGAGCTGTTTTTT.

The chain carries TRBV13 and TRBJ1-4; D may be TRBD1 (5 bases). Germline CDR1 and CDR2: PRHDT and FYEKMQ (reference sequence). With 8 bases removed from V and 7 bases from J, the gap between germline ends came to 11 bases. The CDR3 has 12 amino acids. The CDR3 protein is CASGAVGEKLFF. The CDR3 nucleotides are TGTGCCAGCGGGGCGGTTGGTGAAAAACTGTTTTTT. Based on the CDR3 plus reference TRBV13 and TRBJ1-4, the full variable domain is AAGVIQSPRHLIKEKRETATLKCYPIPRHDTVYWYQQGPGQDPQFLISFYEKMQSDKGSIPDRFSAQQFSDYHSELNMSSLELGDSALYFCASGAVGEKLFFGSGTQLSVL.

The chain has TRBV6-5 and TRBJ2-5; D may be TRBD1 (6 bases). V lost 2 bases and J 0 bases, leaving 13 bases between the germline ends. The CDR3 runs to 16 residues. CDR1 is MNHEY and CDR2 is SVGAGI in the germline V gene. The CDR3 nucleotides read TGTGCCAGCAGTTACGCCGCTAGGGGGTACCAAGAGACCCAGTACTTC. Translating it yields CASSYAARGYQETQYF.

This chain connects TRBV6-5 to TRBJ1-3; D is unclear. Between the trimmed V and J ends, which lost 5 bases and 11 bases, there was a span of 13 bases. Germline V gives CDR1 MNHEY, CDR2 SVGAGI. The CDR3 extends over 12 amino acids. For the CDR3, the DNA is TGTGCCAGCAGTCCCGGGGATTCGCCCATATATTTT. Its protein is CASSPGDSPIYF.

This chain uses TRBV7-3 with TRBJ2-3; TRBD2 might be the D (5 bases). The V gene lost 1 base and the J gene lost 2 bases, with 7 bases spanning the gap. This CDR3 is built from 14 residues. The germline gives CDR1 SGHTA, CDR2 FQGTGA. The CDR3 protein is CASSLSRDTDTQYF. The CDR3 DNA is TGTGCCAGCAGCTTAAGTCGGGACACAGATACGCAGTATTTT.

The gene calls are TRBV3-1 (or the pseudogene TRBV3-2) and TRBJ1-2; 9 nucleotides align to TRBD1. V lost 1 base to trimming and J lost 2 bases; unmatched junction nucleotides: 2. The germline V gene has CDR1 LGHDT and CDR2 YNNKEL (reference sequence). The CDR3 is made up of 15 amino acids. The CDR3 sequence: CASSQVGTGNYGYTF. The CDR3 coding sequence is TGTGCCAGCAGCCAAGTAGGGACAGGGAACTATGGCTACACCTTC.

Of note for this clone: Relative to the germline gene, one junction end is altered; a read error may explain this. The V and J genes are TRBV7-7 and TRBJ2-5; possibly TRBD1 for D (5 bases). Germline values: CDR1 SSHAT, CDR2 FNYEAQ (reference sequence). This CDR3 spans 14 amino acids. This CDR3 reads CASSFWGSEETQYF. The CDR3 nucleotides are TGTGCTAGCAGCTTTTGGGGCAGCGAAGAGACCCAGTACTTC.

The sample holds a few counts of this clone. The CDR3 sequence: CATSDHTGTGANVLTF. DNA for the CDR3: TGTGCCACCAGTGACCACACAGGAACTGGGGCCAACGTCCTGACTTTC. This sequence joins TRBV24-1 and TRBJ2-6, with TRBD1 as a possible D gene (5 bases). CDR3 length: 16 residues. The V end lost 4 bases, the J end lost 2 bases, and 11 bases lay between the germline ends. Germline loops: CDR1 KGHDR, CDR2 SFDVKD.

In this sample, this clone turned up once. The J gene is TRBJ2-1, the V gene TRBV6-6; maybe TRBD2 (5 bases). V was cut by 2 bases and J by 5 bases, with 10 bases left in between. This CDR3 spans 14 amino acids. Looked up from germline, CDR1 is MNHNY and CDR2 is SVGAGI (reference sequence). CDR3 coding DNA: TGTGCCAGCAGTTACGAAAAGCGGAACAATGAGCAGTTCTTC. This sequence encodes CASSYEKRNNEQFF.

The chain has TRBV13 and TRBJ2-1; D is ambiguous. The germline V gene has CDR1 PRHDT and CDR2 FYEKMQ (reference sequence). Trimming took 6 bases from V and 4 from J, leaving 16 bases between them. The CDR3 runs to 15 residues. The CDR3 sequence is CASRVSSLLYNEQFF. In DNA, the CDR3 is TGTGCCAGCAGAGTAAGTTCCCTACTTTACAATGAGCAGTTCTTC.

This clone occurred a few times. The V and J genes are TRBV9 and TRBJ2-3; the match to TRBD2 covers 8 bases. The germline gives CDR1 SGDLS, CDR2 YYNGEE. The J segment lost 3 bases and the V segment lost 1 base, leaving 7 bases of the junction unmatched. The CDR3 covers 16 residues. The CDR3 is CASSVKSGRLTDTQYF. The CDR3 bases are TGTGCCAGCAGCGTAAAGAGCGGGAGATTGACAGATACGCAGTATTTT.

J is TRBJ2-3 and V is TRBV24-1, with 11 bases identical to TRBD2. CDR1 and CDR2 (germline): KGHDR, SFDVKD. The CDR3 loop spans 19 amino acids. V shed 3 bases, J shed 2 bases, and the junction held 12 bases outside the gene matches. The CDR3 region has the DNA TGTGCCACCAGTGATCAGGGGGGGCTAGCGGGAGGCCTCACAGATACGCAGTATTTT. Residues: CATSDQGGLAGGLTDTQYF.

The gene calls are TRBV5-5 and TRBJ2-5, with D perhaps TRBD1 (5 bases). Germline CDR1 SGHKS, CDR2 YYEKEE (reference sequence). The CDR3 is 16 residues long. V was cut by 0 bases and J by 4 bases, with 16 bases left in between. CDR3 amino acids: CASSLGGHNQGETQYF. The CDR3, as DNA: TGTGCCAGCAGCTTGGGAGGACACAATCAGGGAGAGACCCAGTACTTC.

Notes on this clone: This specimen includes other DNA sequences encoding the same CDR3. The J gene is TRBJ2-5, the V gene TRBV6-5; 8 bases agree with TRBD2. V gave up 1 base and J gave up 5 bases; unmatched junction bases: 9. CDR1 is MNHEY and CDR2 is SVGAGI in the germline V gene. This CDR3 spans 16 amino acids. The CDR3 protein is CASSYLRTGGGETQYF. CDR3 sequence (DNA): TGTGCCAGCAGTTACTTAAGAACGGGAGGGGGGGAGACCCAGTACTTC.